Described below is a single T cell receptor beta chain sequence and its context. No antigen is known for it. V was trimmed by 4 bases and J by 5 bases, leaving 10 bases between them. Germline CDR1 is SGHKS and CDR2 is YYEKEE (reference sequence). The CDR3 has 13 residues. Primers: 60 Vbeta forward and 13 Jbeta reverse. The table came from immunoSEQ multiplex PCR; TCRdb's copy has only in-frame clones and leaves some out. The sample carries roughly 180,000 clones, about 79% recorded once. The record originates from a study of cytomegalovirus exposure and HLA in healthy donors. Looking at the study overall: In a previous analysis, some 110 million unique TCR beta sequences were found from 170 million or so T cells.

Study observations and caveats: Cytomegalovirus association was assigned to more than 150 TCR beta chains.

The rearrangement uses TRBV5-5 and TRBJ1-5, with D tentatively TRBD1 (6 bases). The receptor's source is a man aged 50 to 60 in good health and CMV-seropositive. The sequencing input was PBMCs. CDR3 residues: CASSAQGDQPQHF. CDR3 sequence (DNA): TGTGCCAGCAGCGCACAGGGCGATCAGCCCCAGCATTTT.